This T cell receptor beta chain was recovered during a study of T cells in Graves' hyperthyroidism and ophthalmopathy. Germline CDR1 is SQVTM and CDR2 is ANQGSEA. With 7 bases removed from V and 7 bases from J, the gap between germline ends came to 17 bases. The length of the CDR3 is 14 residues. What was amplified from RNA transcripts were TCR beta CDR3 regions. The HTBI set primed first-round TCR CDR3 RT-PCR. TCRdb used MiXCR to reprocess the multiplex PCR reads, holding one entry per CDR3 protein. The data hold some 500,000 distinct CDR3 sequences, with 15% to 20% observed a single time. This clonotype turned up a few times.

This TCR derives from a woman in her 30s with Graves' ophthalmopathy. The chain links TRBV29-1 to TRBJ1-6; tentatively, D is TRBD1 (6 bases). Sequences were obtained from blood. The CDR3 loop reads CSEQRDNLNSPLHF. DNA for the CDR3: TGCAGCGAACAAAGGGACAACCTAAATTCACCCCTCCACTTT. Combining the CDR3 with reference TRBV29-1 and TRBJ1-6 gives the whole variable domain SAVISQKPSRDICQRGTSLTIQCQVDSQVTMMFWYRQQPGQSLTLIATANQGSEATYESGFVIDKFPISRPNLTFSTLTVSNMSPEDSSIYLCSEQRDNLNSPLHFGNGTRLTVT.